This TCR beta chain emerged from a study of vaccination and CD4 T cells after COVID-19. On the study more broadly: Median time from second vaccine dose to sampling was just over 70 days (14 to 241). As control conditions, cultures were given either a CEFX pool serving as positive control, an HIV-1 Nef pool, or no peptide at all.

The Oncomine TCR Beta short-read assay was what sequenced the DNA obtained from cultured CD4+ T cells. TCRdb re-derived calls from the PCR reads in MiXCR, one entry per CDR3 protein. The sample lists about 10,000 distinct CDR3 sequences, roughly 77% occurring once. The sample's treatment: roughly 10-day PBMC culture with coronavirus spike peptide pools or control peptides (ViraFEST assay). The CDR3 has 14 amino acids. Per the germline V gene, CDR1 is ENHRY and CDR2 is SYGVKD. V gave up 4 bases and J gave up 0 bases, with 7 bases separating them. As regards this clonotype: What it binds is not known.

This sequence was found in a human donor who had recovered from COVID-19. The chain has TRBV10-3 and TRBJ2-1; D ambiguous. Sequencing input: CD4+ T cells from blood, cultured in vitro. CDR3 coding DNA: TGTGCCATCAGTGGTAGCTACTCCTACAATGAGCAGTTCTTC. It encodes CAISGSYSYNEQFF.